The entry below describes one TCR beta chain. The sample is drawn from a study of blood T cell repertoires in COVID-19. Study in general: Acute and convalescent COVID-19 samples came from the United States, Italy and Spain. Nucleic acid was either cDNA or gDNA, and it came from T cells, B-cell-depleted T cells, or PBMCs.

Per the authors' pipeline: Reference gene primers were amplified, and this amplification served to estimate nucleated cell counts. Clones were read by immunoSEQ multiplex PCR, and TCRdb kept only the in-frame ones, dropping some. The DNA gave D and trimming, while V, J and clone size come from that table. The table has a few hundred thousand clones, roughly 90% seen once; the top ten hold 1%. V lost 1 base, J lost 4 bases, and 13 bases lay in between. Germline V gene sequence: CDR1 MNHNS, CDR2 SASEGT. This CDR3 has 16 residues. This chain uses TRBV6-1 with TRBJ1-4; weak D call: TRBD1 (6 bases). The material sequenced was PBMCs or T cells enriched from blood (not recorded which). The origin of this receptor is a woman in her twenties or thirties who had been exposed to COVID-19. The CDR3 bases are TGTGCCAGCAGTGAAGGATGGGGGCAGGGTAATGAAAAACTGTTTTTT. As protein: CASSEGWGQGNEKLFF.